Included here is one TCR beta chain sequence, with context. Repertoires were generated with immunoSEQ multiplex PCR, while TCRdb's copy carries only in-frame clones and drops some. The sample lists some 30,000 clones, approximately 83% seen once, with 2% to 2.5% in the top ten. The CDR3 spans 20 residues. The germline V gene encodes CDR1 GTSNPN and CDR2 SVGIG (reference sequence). Trimming removed 2 bases from V and 0 bases from J; junction bases left unmatched: 12. This sample was included in a study of tumor-infiltrating lymphocytes in localized non-small cell lung cancer. What was sequenced was lung tumor tissue. The chain joins TRBV30 to TRBJ2-2, with 13 bases aligning to TRBD2. This sequence originates from a human donor with non-small cell lung cancer. This CDR3 reads CAWSPSYGLAGASNTGELFF. The CDR3 nucleotides read TGTGCCTGGAGTCCTTCTTATGGACTAGCGGGGGCCTCGAACACCGGGGAGCTGTTTTTT.